This passage covers 3 T cell receptor beta chains from one sample sequenced in a study of vaccination effects on CD4 cells after COVID-19. The data were produced by immunoSEQ multiplex PCR, yet TCRdb's version contains in-frame clones alone and is incomplete. Counted here are over 15,000 clones, 74% occurring once; the ten biggest clones make up 20%. Their antigens remain unidentified. Using viral peptide pools, the ViraFEST assay grew out antigen-specific CD4+ T cells prior to sequencing. CD4+ T cells were isolated after 10 days of culture. PCR confirmed that the person was infected with SARS-CoV-2 between March and December 2020. Either the mRNA-1273 or the BNT162b2 vaccine was given to participants as two doses. Sequenced here: CD4+ T cells from PBMCs cultured with SARS-CoV-2 spike peptides, sampled after COVID-19 vaccination. The receptors come from a human donor who had a prior SARS-CoV-2 infection.

The chain joins TRBV7-2 to TRBJ2-5; 9 bases match TRBD2. The V and J ends lost 0 bases and 5 bases, in that order; junction bases with no gene match: 16. Germline CDR1 reads SGHTA; CDR2 reads FQGNSA. The CDR3 loop spans 19 amino acids. Written as DNA, the CDR3 is TGTGCCAGCAGCTTAGCTGGGGGATTTGGCGGGAGGGATGGGGAGACCCAGTACTTC. Translation gives CASSLAGGFGGRDGETQYF.

The DNA for the CDR3 is TGTGCCAGCAGCCACCACCAAGAGACAGGCGACATCTATGGCTACACCTTC. Encoded protein: CASSHHQETGDIYGYTF. The chain carries TRBV3-1 (or the pseudogene TRBV3-2) and TRBJ1-2, with a tentative D call TRBD1 (6 bases). This CDR3 is 17 amino acids long. The V end was cut by 3 bases, the J end by 4 bases, with 21 bases between. Germline values: CDR1 LGHDT, CDR2 YNNKEL (reference sequence).

V and J are TRBV25-1 and TRBJ1-2, with TRBD1 as a possible D gene (6 bases). V shed 1 base and J shed 6 bases, with 15 bases lying between them. This CDR3 spans 15 amino acids. The germline V gene has CDR1 MGHDK and CDR2 SYGVNS. CDR3 in amino acids: CASSESTGGRDGYTF. The CDR3 region has the DNA TGTGCCAGCAGTGAATCCACCGGGGGCAGGGATGGCTACACCTTC.